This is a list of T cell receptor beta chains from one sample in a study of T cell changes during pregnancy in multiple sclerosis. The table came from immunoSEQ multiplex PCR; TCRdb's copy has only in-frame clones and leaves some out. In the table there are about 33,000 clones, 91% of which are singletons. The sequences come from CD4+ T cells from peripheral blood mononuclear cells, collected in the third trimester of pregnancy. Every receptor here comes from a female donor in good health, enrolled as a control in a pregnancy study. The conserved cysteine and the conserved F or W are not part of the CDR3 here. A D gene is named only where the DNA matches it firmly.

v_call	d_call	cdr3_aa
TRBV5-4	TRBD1	ASSLRDRGEDEQF
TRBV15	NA	ATSRVPALRGNQPQH
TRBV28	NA	ASSLSPSGYNEQF
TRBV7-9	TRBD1	ASSPNRGHEQY
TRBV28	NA	ASSFGSSMNTEAF
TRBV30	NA	AWSGQDSYNEQF
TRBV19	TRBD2	ASSTAPRGRGGVGYEQF
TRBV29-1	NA	SVDGGGNTIY
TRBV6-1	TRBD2	ASSGLAIGVPEQY
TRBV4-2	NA	ASSQDLGPYEQY
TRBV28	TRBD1	ASHPQGQGIRSQH
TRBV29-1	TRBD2	SVDLAGGDEQF
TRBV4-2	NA	ASSQSKSDTGELF
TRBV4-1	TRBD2	ASSQDRLAGGDTQY
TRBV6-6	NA	ASTRPRGEKLF
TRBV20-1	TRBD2	SGLAGVTQY
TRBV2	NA	ASSAGPGNSPLH
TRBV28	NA	ASREGGRGDTQY
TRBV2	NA	ASSDRASTDTQY
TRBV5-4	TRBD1	ASSSSPGTGAYGYT